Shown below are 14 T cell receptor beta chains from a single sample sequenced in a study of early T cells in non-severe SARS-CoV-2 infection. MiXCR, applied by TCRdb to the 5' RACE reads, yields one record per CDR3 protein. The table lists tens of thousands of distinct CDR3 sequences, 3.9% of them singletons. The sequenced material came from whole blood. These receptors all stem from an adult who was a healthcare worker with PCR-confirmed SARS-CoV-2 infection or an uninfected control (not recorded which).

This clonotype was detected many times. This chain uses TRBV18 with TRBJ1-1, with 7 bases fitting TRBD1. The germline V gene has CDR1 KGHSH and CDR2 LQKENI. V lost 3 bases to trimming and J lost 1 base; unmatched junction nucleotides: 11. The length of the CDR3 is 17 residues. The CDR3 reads CASSPGTDGVWNTEAFF. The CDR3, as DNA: TGTGCCAGCTCACCCGGGACAGACGGCGTATGGAACACTGAAGCTTTCTTT.

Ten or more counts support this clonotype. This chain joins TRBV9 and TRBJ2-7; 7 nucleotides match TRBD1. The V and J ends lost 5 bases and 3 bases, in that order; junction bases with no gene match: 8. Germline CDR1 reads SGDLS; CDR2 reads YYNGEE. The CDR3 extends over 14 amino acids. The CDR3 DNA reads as TGTGCCAGCAGTAAATCGACAGGGAGCTACGAGCAGTACTTC. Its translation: CASSKSTGSYEQYF.

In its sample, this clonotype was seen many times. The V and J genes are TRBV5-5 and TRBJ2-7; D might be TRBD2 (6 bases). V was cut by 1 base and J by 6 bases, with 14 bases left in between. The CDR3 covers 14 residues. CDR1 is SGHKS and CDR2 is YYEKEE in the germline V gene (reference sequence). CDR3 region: CASSLRSRGSEQYF. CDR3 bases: TGTGCCAGCAGCTTGCGCTCGCGGGGTTCCGAGCAGTACTTC.

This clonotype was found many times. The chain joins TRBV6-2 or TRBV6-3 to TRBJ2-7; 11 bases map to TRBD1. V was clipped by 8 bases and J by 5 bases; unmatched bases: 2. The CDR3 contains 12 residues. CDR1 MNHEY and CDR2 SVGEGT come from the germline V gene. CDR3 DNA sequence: TGTGCCAGCTGGACAGGGGGCAACGAGCAGTACGTC. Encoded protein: CASWTGGNEQYV.

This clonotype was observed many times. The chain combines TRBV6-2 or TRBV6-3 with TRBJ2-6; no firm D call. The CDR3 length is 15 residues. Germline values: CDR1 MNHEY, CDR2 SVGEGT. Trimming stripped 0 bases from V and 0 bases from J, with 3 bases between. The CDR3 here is CASSYSSSGANVLTF. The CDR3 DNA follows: TGTGCCAGCAGTTACTCGAGCTCTGGGGCCAACGTCCTGACTTTC.

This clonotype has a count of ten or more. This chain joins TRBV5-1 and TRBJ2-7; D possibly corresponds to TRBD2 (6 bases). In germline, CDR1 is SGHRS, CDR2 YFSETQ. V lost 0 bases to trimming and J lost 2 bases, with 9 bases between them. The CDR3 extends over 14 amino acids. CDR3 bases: TGCGCCAGCAGCTTGGGTAGCGGACCCTACGAGCAGTACGTC. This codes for CASSLGSGPYEQYV.

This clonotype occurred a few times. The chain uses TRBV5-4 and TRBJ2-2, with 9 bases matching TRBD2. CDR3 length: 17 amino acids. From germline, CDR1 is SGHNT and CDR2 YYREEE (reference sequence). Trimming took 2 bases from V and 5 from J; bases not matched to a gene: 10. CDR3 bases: TGTGCCAGCAGCTTCTTCCCTAGCGGGACTCGGACCGGGGAGCTGTTTTTT. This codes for CASSFFPSGTRTGELFF.

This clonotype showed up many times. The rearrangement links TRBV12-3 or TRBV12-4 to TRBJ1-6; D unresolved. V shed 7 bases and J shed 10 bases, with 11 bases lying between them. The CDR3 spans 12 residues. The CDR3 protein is CASNYIGSPLHF. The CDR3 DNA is TGTGCCAGCAATTATATAGGGTCACCCCTCCACTTT.

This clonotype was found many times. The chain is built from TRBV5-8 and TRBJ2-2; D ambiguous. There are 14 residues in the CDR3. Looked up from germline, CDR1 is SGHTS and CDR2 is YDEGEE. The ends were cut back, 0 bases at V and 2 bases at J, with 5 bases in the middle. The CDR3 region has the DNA TGTGCCAGCAGCTTGGCCAGAAACACCGGGGAGCTGTTTTTT. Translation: CASSLARNTGELFF.

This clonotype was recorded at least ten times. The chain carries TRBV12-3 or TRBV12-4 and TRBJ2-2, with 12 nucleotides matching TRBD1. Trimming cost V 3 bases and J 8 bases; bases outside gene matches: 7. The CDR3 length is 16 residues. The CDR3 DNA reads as TGTGCCAGCAGTTTTAAGGGGACAGGGGGCTCTGGGGAGCTGTTTTTT. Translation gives CASSFKGTGGSGELFF.

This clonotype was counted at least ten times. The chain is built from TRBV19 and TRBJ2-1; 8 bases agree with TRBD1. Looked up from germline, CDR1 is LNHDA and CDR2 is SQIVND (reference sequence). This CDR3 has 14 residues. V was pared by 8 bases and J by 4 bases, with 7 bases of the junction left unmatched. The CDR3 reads CASSWDRIYNEQFF. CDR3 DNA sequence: TGTGCCAGTTCTTGGGACAGGATTTACAATGAGCAGTTCTTC.

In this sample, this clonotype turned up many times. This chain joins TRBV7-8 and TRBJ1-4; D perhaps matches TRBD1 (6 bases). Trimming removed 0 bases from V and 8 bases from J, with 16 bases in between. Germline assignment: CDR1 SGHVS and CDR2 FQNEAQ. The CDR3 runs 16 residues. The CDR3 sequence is CASSLAADRRGEKLFF. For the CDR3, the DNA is TGTGCCAGCAGCTTAGCAGCTGACAGGAGGGGGGAAAAACTGTTTTTT.

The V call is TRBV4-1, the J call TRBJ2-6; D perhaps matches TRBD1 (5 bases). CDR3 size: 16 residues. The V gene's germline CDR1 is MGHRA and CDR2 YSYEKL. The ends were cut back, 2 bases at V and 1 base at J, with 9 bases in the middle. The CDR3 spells CASSQTTVSGANVLTF. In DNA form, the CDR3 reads TGCGCCAGCAGCCAAACGACAGTTTCTGGGGCCAACGTCCTGACTTTC.

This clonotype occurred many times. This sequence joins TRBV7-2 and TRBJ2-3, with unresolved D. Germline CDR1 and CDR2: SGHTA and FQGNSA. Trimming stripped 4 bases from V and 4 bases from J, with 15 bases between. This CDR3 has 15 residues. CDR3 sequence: CASSSNGGRADTQYF. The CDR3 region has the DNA TGTGCCAGCAGCTCGAACGGCGGACGGGCAGATACGCAGTATTTT.